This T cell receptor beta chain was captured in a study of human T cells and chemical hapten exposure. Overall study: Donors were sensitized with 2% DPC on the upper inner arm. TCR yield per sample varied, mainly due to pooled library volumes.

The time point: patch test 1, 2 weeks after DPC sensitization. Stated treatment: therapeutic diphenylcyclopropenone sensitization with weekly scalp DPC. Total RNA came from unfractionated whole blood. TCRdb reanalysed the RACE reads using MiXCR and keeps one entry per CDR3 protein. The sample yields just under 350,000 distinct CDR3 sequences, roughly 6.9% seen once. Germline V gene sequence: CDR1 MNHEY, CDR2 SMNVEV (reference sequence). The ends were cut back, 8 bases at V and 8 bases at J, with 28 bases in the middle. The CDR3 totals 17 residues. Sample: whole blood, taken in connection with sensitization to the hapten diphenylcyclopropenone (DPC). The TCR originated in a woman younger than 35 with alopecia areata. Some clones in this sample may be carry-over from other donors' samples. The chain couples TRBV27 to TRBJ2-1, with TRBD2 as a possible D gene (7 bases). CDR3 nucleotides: TGTGCCAGCTCTTGGTTAGGGGGGGCCCTGCTCACGGATGAGCAGTTCTTC. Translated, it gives CASSWLGGALLTDEQFF.